This T cell receptor (beta chain) comes out of a study of blood T cell repertoires in COVID-19. Across the whole study: The samples span acute and convalescent COVID-19 from the United States, Italy and Spain. The cDNA or gDNA used as material had been derived from T cells, B-cell-depleted T cells, or PBMCs.

Germline V gene lookup returns CDR1 LNHDA and CDR2 SQIVND (reference sequence). CDR3 length equals 16 residues. Trimming cost V 1 base and J 3 bases, with 15 bases left between them. In the authors' methods: Estimates of nucleated cell counts were drawn from the amplification of reference gene primers. Data came from immunoSEQ multiplex PCR; TCRdb stores just in-frame clones and leaves some out. That table is the source of V, J and clone size, and D and trimming were worked out from the DNA. The data contain about 180,000 clones, 70% to 90% of them seen just once; the ten biggest clones take up less than 3.5%.

This receptor was obtained from a woman aged 25 to 39 with active or convalescent COVID-19. The chain employs TRBV19 and TRBJ1-1; the D gene is possibly TRBD1 (5 bases). The sample taken for sequencing was peripheral blood. As DNA, the CDR3 is TGTGCCAGTAGTATAGGGGGGGGAGGGTGGCACACTGAAGCTTTCTTT. It specifies CASSIGGGGWHTEAFF.